This is a list of T cell receptor beta chains from one sample in a study of blood T cell repertoires in COVID-19. Using immunoSEQ multiplex PCR, the repertoire was profiled, and TCRdb retains in-frame clones only, with some absent. The table shows about 260,000 clones, with around 84% occurring only once. Material: PBMCs or T cells enriched from blood (not recorded which). The receptor source for this set is a man younger than 45 with acute COVID-19. Both conserved end residues are part of each CDR3. The D gene is left open where the match is weak. Clone size is stated in some rows and not others, as once, few, many or a class when expanded.

16 TRBJ2-5 . TRBV6-5 TRBD2 CASSYSIRLAEETQYF TGTGCCAGCAGTTACTCGATACGACTAGCGGAAGAGACCCAGTACTTC
14 TRBJ1-5 . TRBV6-4 . CASQLGGKGQPQHF TGTGCCAGCCAGTTGGGGGGGAAAGGTCAGCCCCAGCATTTT
15 TRBJ1-5 once TRBV28 . CASKKQVYSNQPQHF TGTGCCAGCAAAAAACAGGTATATAGCAATCAGCCCCAGCATTTT
13 TRBJ1-2 once TRBV24-1 . CATSDSWDTGYTF TGTGCCACCAGTGATTCCTGGGACACGGGCTACACCTTC
17 TRBJ2-1 . TRBV7-2 TRBD2 CASSLGSGRMRNNEQFF TGTGCCAGCAGCTTAGGTAGCGGGAGAATGAGGAACAATGAGCAGTTCTTC
13 TRBJ1-6 . TRBV6-4 . CASSEGWDSPLHF TGTGCCAGCAGTGAGGGCTGGGATTCACCCCTCCACTTT
13 TRBJ2-3 . TRBV7-3 . CASSSTYSDTQYF TGTGCCAGCAGCTCTACTTATTCAGATACGCAGTATTTT
12 TRBJ2-5 . TRBV5-5 . CASSLSLPTQYF TGTGCCAGCAGCTTGAGTCTACCGACCCAGTACTTC
16 TRBJ2-2 . TRBV11-2 TRBD1 CASSLRDRANTGELFF TGTGCCAGCAGCCTACGGGACAGGGCGAACACCGGGGAGCTGTTTTTT
14 TRBJ1-1 . TRBV20-1 . CSASFHSMNTEAFF TGCAGTGCTAGTTTCCACTCCATGAACACTGAAGCTTTCTTT
15 TRBJ1-5 . TRBV4-1 . CASSQEPRGAQPQHF TGCGCCAGCAGCCAAGAACCCAGGGGCGCTCAGCCCCAGCATTTT
14 TRBJ1-1 . TRBV7-2 TRBD1 CASSSTGPNTEAFF TGTGCCAGCAGCTCGACAGGGCCGAACACTGAAGCTTTCTTT
12 TRBJ1-1 . TRBV30 . CAWETGSGEAFF TGTGCCTGGGAAACAGGGTCGGGTGAAGCTTTCTTT
16 TRBJ1-3 . TRBV7-2 . CASSLVLVGAGNTIYF TGTGCCAGCAGCTTAGTATTGGTGGGGGCGGGAAACACCATATATTTT
14 TRBJ1-2 . TRBV7-2 TRBD1 CASSEQGANYGYTF TGTGCCAGCAGTGAACAGGGGGCTAACTATGGCTACACCTTC
13 TRBJ1-2 . TRBV29-1 . CSVEDGRGYGYTF TGCAGCGTTGAAGATGGGAGGGGATATGGCTACACCTTC
14 TRBJ1-1 . TRBV15 . CATSRTETGTEAFF TGTGCCACCAGCAGAACGGAGACCGGCACTGAAGCTTTCTTT
15 TRBJ2-2 many TRBV24-1 TRBD1 CATSEPGQDTGELFF TGTGCCACCAGTGAACCGGGACAGGACACCGGGGAGCTGTTTTTT
14 TRBJ1-1 . TRBV18 TRBD1 CASSPQGQGAEAFF TGTGCCAGCTCACCCCAGGGACAGGGGGCTGAAGCTTTCTTT
15 TRBJ2-2 . TRBV12-5 . CASGPGTPNTGELFF TGTGCTAGTGGACCCGGGACACCGAACACCGGGGAGCTGTTTTTT
16 TRBJ1-3 . TRBV13 TRBD1 CASSSRQGRAGNTIYF TGTGCCAGCAGCTCGCGACAGGGTAGAGCTGGAAACACCATATATTTT
11 TRBJ1-6 . TRBV14 . CASSQSHSLHF TGTGCCAGCAGCCAATCCCACTCCCTCCACTTT
15 TRBJ1-3 . TRBV6-2/TRBV6-3 TRBD1 CASSLTGASGNTIYF TGTGCCAGCAGTTTAACAGGGGCTTCTGGAAACACCATATATTTT
16 TRBJ2-3 . TRBV24-1 TRBD1 CATSDFRGRGGGTQYF TGTGCCACCAGTGACTTCAGGGGGCGCGGAGGGGGTACGCAGTATTTT
16 TRBJ2-1 once TRBV11-3 TRBD2 CASSNQAGGWTDEQFF TGTGCCAGCAGCAATCAGGCGGGAGGATGGACGGATGAGCAGTTCTTC
14 TRBJ1-1 . TRBV19 TRBD1 CASRIKTGDTEAFF TGTGCCAGTAGGATTAAAACAGGGGACACTGAAGCTTTCTTT
13 TRBJ1-1 . TRBV6-4 . CASSNFPSGEAFF TGTGCCAGCAGTAACTTCCCAAGCGGTGAAGCTTTCTTT
12 TRBJ1-2 . TRBV29-1 . CSAGGIEGGYTF TGCAGCGCGGGCGGAATAGAGGGTGGCTACACCTTC
15 TRBJ1-5 few TRBV6-5 . CASSLDRSSNQPQHF TGTGCCAGCAGTTTAGACAGGTCTAGCAATCAGCCCCAGCATTTT
14 TRBJ1-2 few TRBV28 . CASSLSAAAYGYTF TGTGCCAGCAGTTTATCGGCGGCAGCCTATGGCTACACCTTC
14 TRBJ1-6 . TRBV5-4 . CASSSTRGYSPLHF TGTGCCAGCAGCTCGACCCGGGGGTATTCACCCCTCCACTTT
17 TRBJ2-5 . TRBV5-6 . CASSLGVRDKNKETQYF TGTGCCAGCAGCTTGGGGGTGCGGGATAAGAATAAAGAGACCCAGTACTTC
14 TRBJ1-6 . TRBV6-5 TRBD1 CASCGTGDNSPLHF TGTGCCAGCTGCGGGACAGGGGATAATTCACCCCTCCACTTT
15 TRBJ2-6 once TRBV28 TRBD1 CASSPGQPGANVLTF TGTGCCAGCAGTCCGGGACAGCCTGGGGCCAACGTCCTGACTTTC
14 TRBJ1-3 . TRBV11-2 . CASALGNSGNTIYF TGTGCCAGCGCACTAGGGAACTCTGGAAACACCATATATTTT
17 TRBJ2-3 . TRBV7-9 TRBD1 CASIRSGTGGAGDTQYF TGTGCCAGCATCAGAAGTGGGACAGGGGGCGCAGGGGATACGCAGTATTTT
15 TRBJ1-1 . TRBV5-4 TRBD1 CASSPGQALNTEAFF TGTGCCAGCAGCCCTGGACAGGCACTGAACACTGAAGCTTTCTTT
14 TRBJ1-1 . TRBV19 TRBD1 CASRKGARGTEAFF TGTGCCAGTAGAAAGGGGGCCAGAGGAACTGAAGCTTTCTTT
13 TRBJ2-3 . TRBV11-2 TRBD2 CASTGGVPDTQYF TGTGCCAGTACCGGGGGGGTCCCAGATACGCAGTATTTT
16 TRBJ1-4 . TRBV28 . CASSVERDTTNEKLFF TGTGCCAGCAGTGTGGAGAGGGATACAACTAATGAAAAACTGTTTTTT